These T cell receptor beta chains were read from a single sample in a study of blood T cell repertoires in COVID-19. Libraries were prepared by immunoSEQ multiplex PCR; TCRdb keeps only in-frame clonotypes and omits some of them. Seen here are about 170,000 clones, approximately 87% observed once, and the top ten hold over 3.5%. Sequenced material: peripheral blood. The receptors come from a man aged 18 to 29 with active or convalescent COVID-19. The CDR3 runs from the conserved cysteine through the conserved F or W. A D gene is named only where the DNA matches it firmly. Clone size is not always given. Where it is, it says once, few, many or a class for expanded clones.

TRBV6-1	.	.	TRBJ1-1	TGTGCCAGCAGTGAACTTCAGGGAAACACTGAAGCTTTCTTT	CASSELQGNTEAFF
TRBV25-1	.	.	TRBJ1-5	TGTGCCAGCAGTCGTCAGGGACAGCCCCAGCATTTT	CASSRQGQPQHF
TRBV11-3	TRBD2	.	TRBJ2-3	TGTGCCAGCAGCCCCGGACTAGCGGGAGTCTTCACAGATACGCAGTATTTT	CASSPGLAGVFTDTQYF
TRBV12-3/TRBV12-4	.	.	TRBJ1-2	TGTGCCAGCAGTTCCCAGACAGGCGTAGAGTACACCTTC	CASSSQTGVEYTF
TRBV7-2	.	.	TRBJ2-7	TGTGCCAGCAGCTTAGCGGGAGACCCCCATCGGGAGCAGTACTTC	CASSLAGDPHREQYF
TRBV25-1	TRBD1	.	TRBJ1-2	TGTGCCAGCAGTAGCGTCAGGGGGCACCTCTATGGCTACACCTTC	CASSSVRGHLYGYTF
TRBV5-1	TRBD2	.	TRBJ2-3	TGCGCCAGCAGCTTACTAGCGGTGGGCACAGATACGCAGTATTTT	CASSLLAVGTDTQYF
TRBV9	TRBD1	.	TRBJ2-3	TGTGCCAGCAGCTCCGGACAGGGACTGGCAGATACGCAGTATTTT	CASSSGQGLADTQYF
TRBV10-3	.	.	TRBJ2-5	TGTGCCATCAGCGGGGTCCACGAGCGAGAGACCCAGTACTTC	CAISGVHERETQYF
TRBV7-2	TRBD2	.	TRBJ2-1	TGTGCCAGCAGCCCCGGACTAGCGGGAGGGGGGGAGCAGTTCTTC	CASSPGLAGGGEQFF
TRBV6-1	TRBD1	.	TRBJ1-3	TGTGCCAGCAGTGAAGGGACAGGTTATGGAAACACCATATATTTT	CASSEGTGYGNTIYF
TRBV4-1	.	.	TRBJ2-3	TGCGCCAGCAGCCGTGACGGGAGTCGTACAGATACGCAGTATTTT	CASSRDGSRTDTQYF
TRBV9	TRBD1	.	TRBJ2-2	TGTGCCAGCAGCCGCAACCCGACAGGGGCAGGTTTCGGGGAGCTGTTTTTT	CASSRNPTGAGFGELFF
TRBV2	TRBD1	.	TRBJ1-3	TGTGCCAGCAGAGGGACAGGGGGGGGAAACACCATATATTTT	CASRGTGGGNTIYF
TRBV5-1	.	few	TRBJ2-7	TGCGCCAGCGGGCAGGGCTACGAGCAGTACTTC	CASGQGYEQYF
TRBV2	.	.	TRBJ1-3	TGTGCCAGCAGCTTCACAGACTCTGGAAACACCATATATTTT	CASSFTDSGNTIYF
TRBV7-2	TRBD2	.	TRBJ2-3	TGTGCCAGCAGCCCCGAGGGGAGGGGAACAGATACGCAGTATTTT	CASSPEGRGTDTQYF
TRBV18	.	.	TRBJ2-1	TGTGCCAGCTCACCACGAGGGAAGGTGGAGCAGTTCTTC	CASSPRGKVEQFF
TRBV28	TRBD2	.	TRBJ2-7	TGTGCCAGCAGCCGACTAGCGGGGGCTTACGAGCAGTACTTC	CASSRLAGAYEQYF
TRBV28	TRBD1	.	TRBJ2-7	TGTGCCAGCAGTTTGGCCGGACAGGGCCAGCAGTACTTC	CASSLAGQGQQYF
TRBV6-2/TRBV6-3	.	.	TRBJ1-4	TGTGCCAGCAGCCAGGAGGGGTCCTTTAATGAAAAACTGTTTTTT	CASSQEGSFNEKLFF
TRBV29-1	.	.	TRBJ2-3	TGCAGCGTTGAAGATCGGGTTTGGGCAGATACGCAGTATTTT	CSVEDRVWADTQYF
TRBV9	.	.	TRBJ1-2	TGTGCCAGCAGGTTGGGAGACTATGGCTACACCTTC	CASRLGDYGYTF
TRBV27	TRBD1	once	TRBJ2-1	TGTGCCAGCAGTTTCAACAGGGGAAAAACGAATGAGCAGTTCTTC	CASSFNRGKTNEQFF
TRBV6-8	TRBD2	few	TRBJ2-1	TGTGCCAGCAGTTACGGGATGAGGCCTAGCGGGGGGATGGGGTTCTTC	CASSYGMRPSGGMGFF
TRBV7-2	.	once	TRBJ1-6	TGTGCCAGCAGCTTAGTCCTTTCACCCCTCCACTTT	CASSLVLSPLHF
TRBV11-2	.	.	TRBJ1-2	TGTGCCAGCAGCTTACACCAGGGCAACTATGGCTACACCTTC	CASSLHQGNYGYTF
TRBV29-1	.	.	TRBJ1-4	TGCAGCGTTGTAGGCGCGGCTAATGAAAAACTGTTTTTT	CSVVGAANEKLFF
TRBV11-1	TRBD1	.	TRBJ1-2	TGTGCCAGCAGCAAGATGGGACAGGGGGAGTCCGACGGCTACACCTTC	CASSKMGQGESDGYTF